What follows are 22 T cell receptor beta chains derived from one specimen sequenced in a study of blood T cell repertoires in COVID-19. Method: immunoSEQ multiplex PCR; TCRdb's copy keeps in-frame clones and lacks some. The sample includes more than 300,000 clones, about 89% of them seen just once. Sequences were obtained from PBMCs or T cells enriched from blood (not recorded which). All receptors derive from a man aged 40-55 years in a cohort exposed to, infected with or recovered from COVID-19 (not recorded which).

This clone was detected only a few times. J is TRBJ1-3 and V is TRBV18, with TRBD1 matching over 9 bases. V gave up 4 bases and J gave up 4 bases; unmatched junction bases: 8. The CDR3 extends over 16 amino acids. Per the germline V gene, CDR1 is KGHSH and CDR2 is LQKENI. The CDR3 nucleotides read TGTGCCAGCTCACTCGGACGGACAGGGGCGGGAAACACCATATATTTT. Translating it yields CASSLGRTGAGNTIYF.

Remarks on this clone: The sample has other DNA sequences that encode this CDR3 too. This sequence joins TRBV6-5 and TRBJ2-3; D might be TRBD2 (5 bases). The CDR3 is 14 amino acids. The V gene's germline CDR1 is MNHEY and CDR2 SVGAGI. V shed 2 bases and J shed 0 bases, with 6 bases lying between them. CDR3 nucleotide sequence: TGTGCCAGCAGTTACCGGACTAGCACAGATACGCAGTATTTT. This sequence encodes CASSYRTSTDTQYF.

The rearrangement joins TRBV6-1 to TRBJ2-5, with TRBD2 identical over 12 bases. Trimming took 2 bases from V and 5 from J; bases not matched to a gene: 9. The CDR3 is 17 amino acids. Germline V gene lookup returns CDR1 MNHNS and CDR2 SASEGT. CDR3 DNA sequence: TGTGCCAGCAGTGAATTCCCTAGCGGGAGGGCCGGGGAGACCCAGTACTTC. Encoded protein: CASSEFPSGRAGETQYF.

V usage is TRBV4-1 and J usage is TRBJ1-1, with 7 bases lining up with TRBD1. V dropped 1 base and J dropped 0; count of bases not matched to a gene: 5. The CDR3 is made up of 16 amino acids. The V gene's germline CDR1 is MGHRA and CDR2 YSYEKL. CDR3 region: CASSQGTGNLNTEAFF. CDR3 coding DNA: TGCGCCAGCAGCCAAGGGACAGGAAACTTGAACACTGAAGCTTTCTTT.

The chain is built from TRBV6-2 or TRBV6-3 and TRBJ2-1; TRBD2 might be the D (5 bases). Germline V CDR1 and CDR2: MNHEY, SVGEGT. With 0 bases removed from V and 3 bases from J, the gap between germline ends came to 9 bases. There are 15 residues in the CDR3. The CDR3 region is CASSYSRGNYNEQFF. In DNA form, the CDR3 reads TGTGCCAGCAGTTACTCTCGGGGAAACTACAATGAGCAGTTCTTC.

This clone was counted once. The chain joins TRBV19 to TRBJ1-1, with a tentative D call TRBD1 (6 bases). CDR1 LNHDA and CDR2 SQIVND come from the germline V gene (reference sequence). Trimming removed 8 bases at V and 0 bases at J, with 19 bases between. The CDR3 has 16 amino acids. CDR3 nucleotides: TGTGCCAGTCATCCGAGGGGGGGGTCCATGAACACTGAAGCTTTCTTT. Its translation: CASHPRGGSMNTEAFF.

The chain is built from TRBV15 and TRBJ2-7; tentative D call: TRBD2 (7 bases). Per germline, CDR1 LNHNV and CDR2 YYDKDF (reference sequence). Trimming removed 3 bases from V and 4 bases from J, with 19 bases in between. There are 16 residues in the CDR3. This CDR3 is CATSSVIGGGSYEQYF. The DNA for the CDR3 is TGTGCCACCAGCAGTGTAATCGGCGGGGGCTCGTACGAGCAGTACTTC.

The chain combines TRBV27 with TRBJ1-1; D is undetermined. Trimming took 1 base from V and 2 from J, leaving 5 bases between them. CDR3 length: 13 residues. CDR1 is MNHEY, CDR2 SMNVEV, per germline (reference sequence). The CDR3 sequence is CASSLFPNTEAFF. In nucleotides, the CDR3 is TGTGCCAGCAGTTTATTTCCTAACACTGAAGCTTTCTTT.

The chain recombines TRBV10-2 with TRBJ1-4; 8 bases are shared with TRBD1. The CDR3 totals 14 residues. With V trimmed by 8 bases and J by 8 bases, 10 bases remained unmatched. The germline gives CDR1 WSHSY, CDR2 SAAADI. CDR3 nucleotide sequence: TGCGCCAGCCCCCTCACAGGGGGTTTAGAAAAACTGTTTTTT. It is translated as CASPLTGGLEKLFF.

CDR3 nucleotide sequence: TGTGCCAGTAGTATGTTGACGATCGGAGGGGAGCAGTACTTC. This sequence encodes CASSMLTIGGEQYF. V is TRBV19 and J is TRBJ2-7; D possibly corresponds to TRBD2 (6 bases). The CDR3 is 14 residues long. Per the germline V gene, CDR1 is LNHDA and CDR2 is SQIVND (reference sequence). Trimming stripped 3 bases from V and 7 bases from J, with 16 bases between.

The count of this clone is one. V usage is TRBV3-1 (or the pseudogene TRBV3-2) and J usage is TRBJ1-6; 10 bases line up with TRBD1. The CDR3 is 14 amino acids. V lost 3 bases, J lost 10 bases, and 3 bases stayed unmatched. Germline assignment: CDR1 LGHDT and CDR2 YNNKEL (reference sequence). The CDR3 nucleotides read TGTGCCAGCAGCCACGGGACAGGGGAGTCACCCCTCCACTTT. Residues: CASSHGTGESPLHF.

DNA for the CDR3: TGTGCCAGCTCACCGACACGACTCGGGACAGACTACACTGAAGCTTTCTTT. This encodes CASSPTRLGTDYTEAFF. This chain connects TRBV18 to TRBJ1-1, with TRBD1 matching over 7 bases. Germline CDR1 is KGHSH and CDR2 is LQKENI. This CDR3 is 17 amino acids long. V shed 3 bases, J shed 3 bases, and the junction held 13 bases outside the gene matches.

The chain is built from TRBV2 and TRBJ2-3; D possibly corresponds to TRBD2 (6 bases). This CDR3 has 14 amino acids. In germline, CDR1 is SNHLY, CDR2 FYNNEI. V lost 8 bases and J lost 3, with 15 bases in between. Here the CDR3 reads CASGGSSRTDTQYF. CDR3 sequence (DNA): TGTGCCAGCGGGGGGTCAAGCCGGACAGATACGCAGTATTTT.

This chain connects TRBV6-6 to TRBJ2-1, with 13 bases identical to TRBD2. The trim removed 6 bases at V and 4 bases at J, leaving 3 bases unmatched. Germline V gene lookup returns CDR1 MNHNY and CDR2 SVGAGI (reference sequence). The CDR3 loop spans 15 amino acids. The CDR3 here is CASSELAGGYNEQFF. CDR3 sequence (DNA): TGTGCCAGCAGCGAACTAGCGGGAGGGTACAATGAGCAGTTCTTC.

The chain joins TRBV5-1 to TRBJ1-2; possible D gene TRBD1, 6 bases. Germline V CDR1 and CDR2: SGHRS, YFSETQ. Deletions cut 2 bases from V and 2 bases from J, with 10 bases between. CDR3 length: 14 amino acids. For the CDR3, the DNA is TGCGCCAGCAGCTTACGGCAGGGGAACTATGGCTACACCTTC. Encoded protein: CASSLRQGNYGYTF. Looking up the rest from reference TRBV5-1 and TRBJ1-2 gives the full variable domain: KAGVTQTPRYLIKTRGQQVTLSCSPISGHRSVSWYQQTPGQGLQFLFEYFSETQRNKGNFPGRFSGRQFSNSRSEMNVSTLELGDSALYLCASSLRQGNYGYTFGSGTRLTVV.

The chain is built from TRBV12-5 and TRBJ2-1, with 7 positions matching TRBD2. CDR1 and CDR2 from the germline V gene are LGHNT and FRNRAP. The trim removed 6 bases at V and 10 bases at J, leaving 12 bases unmatched. CDR3 length: 14 residues. This chain's CDR3 is CASGLRGGAEEQFF. Here the CDR3 DNA reads TGTGCTAGTGGACTCCGGGGAGGGGCAGAAGAGCAGTTCTTC.

This chain connects TRBV28 to TRBJ1-2, with unresolved D. The ends were cut back, 7 bases at V and 8 bases at J, with 20 bases in the middle. The CDR3 contains 14 residues. CDR1 is MDHEN and CDR2 is SYDVKM in the germline V gene. The DNA of the CDR3 is TGTGCCAGCACCCTTTCAGAGAGGCTTCGGGGCTACACCTTC. Protein: CASTLSERLRGYTF.

The rearrangement links TRBV24-1 to TRBJ1-4; no firm D call. Germline CDR1 reads KGHDR; CDR2 reads SFDVKD. Trimming removed 3 bases from V and 8 bases from J, with 12 bases in between. CDR3 length equals 14 residues. The CDR3 reads CATSDGSPEEKLFF. CDR3 bases: TGTGCCACCAGTGATGGGAGTCCGGAAGAAAAACTGTTTTTT.

The chain is built from TRBV2 and TRBJ2-7; the match to TRBD1 covers 10 bases. Germline V gene lookup returns CDR1 SNHLY and CDR2 FYNNEI. Unmatched junction bases numbered 6, after V lost 5 bases and J lost 2 bases. This CDR3 region has 15 residues. CDR3 sequence: CASSLLGTGAYEQYF. The CDR3 nucleotides are TGTGCCAGCAGTCTCCTCGGGACAGGGGCCTACGAGCAGTACTTC.

The chain employs TRBV30 and TRBJ2-3; a possible D gene is TRBD1 (6 bases). V was pared by 5 bases and J by 3 bases, with 6 bases between. The CDR3 length is 11 residues. CDR1 and CDR2 (germline): GTSNPN, SVGIG (reference sequence). The CDR3: CAWGTTDTQYF. CDR3 nucleotides: TGTGCCTGGGGGACAACAGATACGCAGTATTTT.

This chain's CDR3 is CASSGVAGGTGELFF. In nucleotides, the CDR3 is TGTGCCAGCAGTGGGGTAGCGGGGGGGACCGGGGAGCTGTTTTTT. The chain employs TRBV2 and TRBJ2-2; 11 bases map to TRBD2. This CDR3 has 15 amino acids. Trimming at V came to 4 bases and at J to 5 bases, leaving 3 bases not matched to a gene. Germline V gene data show CDR1 as SNHLY and CDR2 as FYNNEI.

A single count supports this clone. The J gene is TRBJ2-7, the V gene TRBV4-1; TRBD2 matches 11 bases. The CDR3 is 15 residues long. The V segment lost 2 bases and the J segment 4 bases; nucleotides outside the gene matches: 4. The germline gives CDR1 MGHRA, CDR2 YSYEKL. The CDR3 bases are TGCGCCAGCAGCCAACAGACTAGCGGGGATTACGAGCAGTACTTC. Protein: CASSQQTSGDYEQYF.